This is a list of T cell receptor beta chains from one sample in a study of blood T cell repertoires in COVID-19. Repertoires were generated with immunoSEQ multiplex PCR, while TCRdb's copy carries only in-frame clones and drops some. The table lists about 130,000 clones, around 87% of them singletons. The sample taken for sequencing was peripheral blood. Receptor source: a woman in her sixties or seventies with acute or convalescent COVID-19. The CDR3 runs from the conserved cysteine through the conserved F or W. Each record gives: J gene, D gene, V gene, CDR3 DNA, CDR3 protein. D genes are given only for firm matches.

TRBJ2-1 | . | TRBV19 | TGTGCCTCCTCCCCCTCTAGCGCAAACAATGAGCAGTTCTTC | CASSPSSANNEQFF
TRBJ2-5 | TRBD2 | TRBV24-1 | TGTGCCACCAGTGATCCCCTAGCGGGAGCTCGGGAGACCCAGTACTTC | CATSDPLAGARETQYF
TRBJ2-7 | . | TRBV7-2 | TGTGCCAGCAGCTTAGTACTGTCCGGTACCTACGAGCAGTACTTC | CASSLVLSGTYEQYF
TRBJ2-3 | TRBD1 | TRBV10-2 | TGCGCCAGCAGTGAGAGGGGGCGCACGGATACGCAGTATTTT | CASSERGRTDTQYF
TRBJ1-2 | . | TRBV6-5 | TGTGCCAGCAGTTACAGCGGACAGAGCTATGGCTACACCTTC | CASSYSGQSYGYTF
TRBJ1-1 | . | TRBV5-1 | TGCGCCAGCAGCTCCTCGACAGGTGTGAACACTGAAGCTTTCTTT | CASSSSTGVNTEAFF
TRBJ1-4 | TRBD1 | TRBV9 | TGTGCCAGCAGCGCCGGGACAGGGGTGGAAAAACTGTTTTTT | CASSAGTGVEKLFF
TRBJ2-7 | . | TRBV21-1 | TGTGCCAGCAGCAAATCCCTCTATCCGGACAGCTGGGGGCCCTACGAGCAGTACTTC | CASSKSLYPDSWGPYEQYF
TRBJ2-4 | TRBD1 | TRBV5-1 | TGCGCCAGCAGCCCGGGGGGACAGGGACAAAACATTCAGTACTTC | CASSPGGQGQNIQYF
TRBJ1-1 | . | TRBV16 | TGTGCCAGCAGCCAACTCGGGAACACTGAAGCTTTCTTT | CASSQLGNTEAFF